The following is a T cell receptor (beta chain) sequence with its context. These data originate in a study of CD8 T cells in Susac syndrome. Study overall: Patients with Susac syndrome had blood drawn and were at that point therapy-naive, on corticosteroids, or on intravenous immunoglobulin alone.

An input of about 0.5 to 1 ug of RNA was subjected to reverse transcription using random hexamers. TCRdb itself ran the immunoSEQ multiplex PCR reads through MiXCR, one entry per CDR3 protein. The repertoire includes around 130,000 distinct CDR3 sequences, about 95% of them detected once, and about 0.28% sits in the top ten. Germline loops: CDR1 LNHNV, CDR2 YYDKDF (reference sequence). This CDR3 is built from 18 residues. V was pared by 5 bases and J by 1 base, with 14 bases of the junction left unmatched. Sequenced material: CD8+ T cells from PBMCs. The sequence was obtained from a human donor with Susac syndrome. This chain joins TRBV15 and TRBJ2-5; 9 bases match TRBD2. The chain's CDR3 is CATSYNLASGGTQETQYF. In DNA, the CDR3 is TGTGCCACCAGCTATAACCTAGCGAGCGGGGGGACCCAAGAGACCCAGTACTTC. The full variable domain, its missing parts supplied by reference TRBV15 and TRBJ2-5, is DAMVIQNPRYQVTQFGKPVTLSCSQTLNHNVMYWYQQKSSQAPKLLFHYYDKDFNNEADTPDNFQSRRPNTSFCFLDIRSPGLGDTAMYLCATSYNLASGGTQETQYFGPGTRLLVL.